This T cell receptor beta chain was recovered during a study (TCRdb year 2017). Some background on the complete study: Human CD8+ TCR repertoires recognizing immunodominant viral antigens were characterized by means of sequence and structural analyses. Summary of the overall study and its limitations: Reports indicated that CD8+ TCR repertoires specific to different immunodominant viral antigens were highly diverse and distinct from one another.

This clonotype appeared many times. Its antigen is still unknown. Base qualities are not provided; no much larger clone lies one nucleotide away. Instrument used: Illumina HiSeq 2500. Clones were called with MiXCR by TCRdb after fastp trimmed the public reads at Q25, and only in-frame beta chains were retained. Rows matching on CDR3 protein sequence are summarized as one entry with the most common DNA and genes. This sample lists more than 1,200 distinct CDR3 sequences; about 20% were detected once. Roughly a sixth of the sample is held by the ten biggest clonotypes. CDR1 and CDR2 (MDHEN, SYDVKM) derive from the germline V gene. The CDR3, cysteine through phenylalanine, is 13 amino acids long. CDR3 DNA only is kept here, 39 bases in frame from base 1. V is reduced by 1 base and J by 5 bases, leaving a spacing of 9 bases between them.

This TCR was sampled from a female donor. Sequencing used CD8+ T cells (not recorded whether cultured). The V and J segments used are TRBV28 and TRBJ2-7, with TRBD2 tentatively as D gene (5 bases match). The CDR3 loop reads CASSLSLAHEQYF. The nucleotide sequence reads TGTGCCAGCAGTTTATCTCTAGCCCACGAGCAGTACTTC.